Below, 5 T cell receptor beta chains from the same sample are listed, as sequenced in a study of response to subunit inactivated influenza vaccine. TCRdb independently ran MiXCR on the RT-PCR reads; one entry per CDR3 protein. The top ten hold 13% of the sample, which has more than 450,000 distinct CDR3 sequences, 6% to 9% seen once. Sequenced here: PBMCs from blood, sampled less than 30 months after vaccination. All receptors come from a man in his fifties or sixties who received an inactivated influenza vaccine.

This chain uses TRBV4-2 with TRBJ2-1, with D tentatively TRBD2 (5 bases). The V gene lost 0 bases and the J gene lost 0 bases, with 12 bases spanning the gap. Germline assignment: CDR1 LGHNA and CDR2 YNFKEQ. The CDR3 has 17 residues. The CDR3 DNA follows: TGTGCCAGCAGCCAAGACCCTAGCCGTAGCTCCTACAATGAGCAGTTCTTC. Translating gives CASSQDPSRSSYNEQFF.

This chain links TRBV4-2 with TRBJ2-6; D is ambiguous. V lost 1 base, J lost 1 base, and 5 bases lay in between. The CDR3 runs 15 residues. CDR1 is LGHNA and CDR2 is YNFKEQ in the germline V gene. CDR3 sequence reads: CASSQAMSGANVLTF. The CDR3 bases are TGTGCCAGCAGCCAAGCAATGTCTGGGGCCAACGTCCTGACTTTC.

This sequence joins TRBV11-1 and TRBJ2-3, with TRBD1 identical over 7 bases. V lost 3 bases and J lost 3; bases outside the gene matches: 18. CDR3 length equals 19 residues. Germline loops: CDR1 SGHAT, CDR2 FQDESV (reference sequence). Written as DNA, the CDR3 is TGTGCCAGCAGCTTTGGTGTCCCAAAGCCGGGACAGAAGACAGATACGCAGTATTTT. Translating gives CASSFGVPKPGQKTDTQYF.

The genes are TRBV10-3 and TRBJ2-1, with a tentative D call TRBD1 (5 bases). Germline lookup yields CDR1 ENHRY and CDR2 SYGVKD. The CDR3 contains 13 residues. The ends were cut back, 8 bases at V and 6 bases at J, with 14 bases in the middle. The CDR3 region is CAISQGLLNEQFF. In nucleotides, the CDR3 is TGTGCCATCTCCCAGGGCCTCCTCAATGAGCAGTTCTTC.

In this sample, this clonotype turned up a few times. This chain joins TRBV3-1 and TRBJ2-5; TRBD1 matches at 9 bases. This CDR3 has 17 amino acids. Germline lookup yields CDR1 LGHDT and CDR2 YNNKEL (reference sequence). The ends lost 4 bases at V and 5 bases at J; junction bases unmatched: 14. CDR3 residues: CASSPPSFRQGVETQYF. CDR3 nucleotides: TGTGCCAGCAGCCCCCCCTCTTTTAGACAGGGGGTCGAGACCCAGTACTTC.